Listed below are T cell receptor beta chains from one sample, sequenced in a study of T-cell reconstitution after alpha-beta-depleted transplantation in children. TCRdb re-derived calls from the PCR reads in MiXCR, one entry per CDR3 protein. The sample lists around 30,000 distinct CDR3 sequences; approximately 6.9% were seen once. The material sequenced was peripheral blood, taken 60 days after TCRalphabeta/CD19-depleted stem cell transplant. Receptors originate from a child less than two years old who had a stem cell transplant for acute myeloid leukemia, so the T cells may come from the graft donor. CDR3s include the opening cysteine and the closing phenylalanine or tryptophan. The D gene is left open where the match is weak. Clone size is shown for a subset of rows, as once, few, many or a class of expanded clone.

once	TRBV12-3/TRBV12-4	TRBJ2-5	TRBD2	CAFCLGTSPQETQYF	TGTGCCTTCTGTTTAGGGACTAGCCCACAAGAGACCCAGTACTTC
many	TRBV3-1	TRBJ2-1	.	CASSQDPGSYNEQFF	TGTGCCAGCAGCCAAGACCCCGGTTCCTACAATGAGCAGTTCTTC
many	TRBV5-1	TRBJ2-5	.	CASVRPGEETQYF	TGCGCCAGCGTCAGGCCCGGGGAAGAGACCCAGTACTTC
many	TRBV19	TRBJ2-1	.	CASSRAGEQFF	TGTGCCAGTAGTAGGGCTGGTGAGCAGTTCTTC
many	TRBV9	TRBJ2-5	TRBD1	CASSVTGGARETQYF	TGTGCCAGCAGCGTAACAGGGGGCGCGCGGGAGACCCAGTACTTC
many	TRBV20-1	TRBJ2-3	.	CSANRGAGAWGTDTQYF	TGCAGTGCTAATCGGGGGGCGGGAGCGTGGGGCACAGATACGCAGTATTTT
many	TRBV6-5	TRBJ2-7	.	CASTVLVAGTYEQYF	TGTGCCAGCACGGTTCTAGTGGCAGGGACCTACGAGCAGTACTTC
medium-sized	TRBV7-9	TRBJ2-7	.	CASSLGAEQYF	TGTGCCAGCAGCTTAGGGGCCGAGCAGTACTTC
many	TRBV28	TRBJ1-2	.	CASSLLGDYGYTF	TGTGCCAGCAGTTTATTGGGGGATTATGGCTACACCTTC
many	TRBV6-5	TRBJ2-2	.	CASRPQTPLNTGELFF	TGTGCCAGCAGGCCCCAGACCCCACTTAACACCGGGGAGCTGTTTTTT
many	TRBV7-8	TRBJ2-5	.	CASSLDAGPQETQYF	TGTGCCAGCAGCTTGGACGCGGGACCCCAAGAGACCCAGTACTTC
many	TRBV20-1	TRBJ1-2	.	CSSATGGRYGYTF	TGCAGTTCCGCAACGGGTGGGAGATATGGCTACACCTTC
many	TRBV12-3/TRBV12-4	TRBJ2-1	.	CASSSIGHLNEQFF	TGTGCCAGCAGTTCAATTGGACACCTCAATGAGCAGTTCTTC
many	TRBV5-1	TRBJ2-7	TRBD2	CASSGLAETYEQYF	TGCGCCAGCAGCGGACTAGCGGAAACCTACGAGCAGTACTTC
many	TRBV12-3/TRBV12-4	TRBJ2-6	.	CASSQRSGANVLTF	TGTGCCAGCAGCCAGAGGTCTGGGGCCAACGTCCTGACTTTC
many	TRBV5-1	TRBJ2-1	.	CASSQHDWNNEQFF	TGCGCCAGCAGCCAACATGACTGGAACAATGAGCAGTTCTTC
many	TRBV12-3/TRBV12-4	TRBJ2-4	TRBD1	CASRDRGGKNIQYF	TGTGCCAGCAGGGACAGGGGAGGCAAAAACATTCAGTACTTC
many	TRBV9	TRBJ2-7	.	CASSPAGSADYEQYF	TGTGCCAGCAGCCCTGCTGGGTCAGCGGATTACGAGCAGTACTTC
many	TRBV10-3	TRBJ2-7	.	CAISEAPSYEQYF	TGTGCCATCAGTGAGGCCCCTTCCTACGAGCAGTACTTC
many	TRBV4-3	TRBJ2-7	TRBD1	CASSQGTGALYEQYF	TGCGCCAGCAGCCAAGGGACAGGGGCCCTCTACGAGCAGTACTTC
many	TRBV7-8	TRBJ2-3	TRBD2	CASSPNSGRIGDTQYF	TGTGCCAGCAGCCCAAATAGCGGGAGAATCGGAGATACGCAGTATTTT
many	TRBV7-9	TRBJ2-7	TRBD1	CASSTLTGGRNEQYF	TGTGCCAGCAGCACCTTGACAGGGGGCAGAAACGAGCAGTACTTC
many	TRBV27	TRBJ1-1	.	CASSYVPGSGDTEAFF	TGTGCCAGCAGTTACGTCCCGGGATCTGGGGACACTGAAGCTTTCTTT
few	TRBV10-1	TRBJ2-3	.	CASSEFRGSDTQYF	TGCGCCAGCAGTGAGTTTCGAGGTAGTGATACGCAGTATTTT
many	TRBV4-2	TRBJ2-2	TRBD2	CASSQDNSGSVNTGELFF	TGTGCCAGCAGCCAAGATAATAGCGGGAGCGTTAACACCGGGGAGCTGTTTTTT
many	TRBV11-3	TRBJ2-3	TRBD1	CASSSTGVRDTQYF	TGTGCCAGCAGTTCTACAGGGGTTAGAGATACGCAGTATTTT
once	TRBV12-1	TRBJ1-2	.	CASSPGLLCGYTF	TGTGCCAGCAGCCCCGGGCTCCTCTGTGGCTACACCTTC
many	TRBV4-2	TRBJ2-7	.	CASSQAGYEQYF	TGTGCCAGCAGCCAAGCGGGGTACGAGCAGTACTTC
.	TRBV27	TRBJ1-2	.	CASSLSPAIYGYTF	TGTGCCAGCAGTTTATCCCCCGCTATCTATGGCTACACCTTC
.	TRBV7-3	TRBJ2-1	.	CASSPLGGSYNEQFF	TGTGCCAGCAGCCCACTTGGGGGCTCCTACAATGAGCAGTTCTTC
.	TRBV7-9	TRBJ2-1	.	CASSAERKRINEQFF	TGTGCCAGCAGCGCGGAAAGAAAGAGGATCAATGAGCAGTTCTTC
many	TRBV4-3	TRBJ2-3	TRBD2	CASSQDGGGAVTDTQYF	TGCGCCAGCAGCCAAGATGGCGGGGGGGCAGTAACAGATACGCAGTATTTT
many	TRBV6-2/TRBV6-3	TRBJ2-3	TRBD2	CASSQTSGGTDTQYF	TGTGCCAGCAGCCAGACTAGCGGGGGGACAGATACGCAGTATTTT
few	TRBV28	TRBJ2-7	TRBD2	CASSPGLAHYEQYF	TGTGCCAGCAGTCCCGGACTAGCCCACTACGAGCAGTACTTC
many	TRBV12-3/TRBV12-4	TRBJ1-1	.	CASSFRVGNTEAFF	TGTGCCAGCAGTTTCCGGGTGGGGAACACTGAAGCTTTCTTT
many	TRBV6-5	TRBJ2-7	TRBD2	CASSFLGASGRIYEQYF	TGTGCCAGCAGTTTCCTCGGAGCTAGCGGGAGGATTTACGAGCAGTACTTC
many	TRBV2	TRBJ2-1	TRBD1	CASSEALDGQGTYNEQFF	TGTGCCAGCAGTGAAGCGCTAGACGGACAGGGGACCTACAATGAGCAGTTCTTC
many	TRBV9	TRBJ2-1	TRBD2	CASGGGRGNEQFF	TGTGCCAGCGGTGGCGGGAGGGGTAATGAGCAGTTCTTC
many	TRBV20-1	TRBJ2-3	.	CSAPNGYTDTQYF	TGCAGTGCCCCTAACGGGTACACAGATACGCAGTATTTT
many	TRBV5-6	TRBJ2-3	TRBD2	CASSLRMLAGVSNTQYF	TGTGCCAGCAGCTTGAGAATGTTAGCGGGAGTTTCAAATACGCAGTATTTT
many	TRBV20-1	TRBJ2-5	.	CSARSSWVGETQYF	TGCAGTGCTAGATCTAGCTGGGTCGGAGAGACCCAGTACTTC
many	TRBV29-1	TRBJ2-7	TRBD1	CSVSDRDKPYEQYF	TGCAGCGTTTCCGACAGGGACAAACCTTACGAGCAGTACTTC
many	TRBV27	TRBJ2-3	.	CASSGRADTQYF	TGTGCCAGCAGTGGGCGGGCAGATACGCAGTATTTT
many	TRBV20-1	TRBJ2-7	.	CSQDGQIVYEQYF	TGCAGCCAGGACGGACAAATTGTCTACGAGCAGTACTTC
many	TRBV5-5	TRBJ2-7	.	CASSFLSTPSYEQYF	TGTGCCAGCAGCTTCTTGTCAACACCTTCCTACGAGCAGTACTTC
many	TRBV5-6	TRBJ2-5	.	CASSGGEETQYF	TGTGCCAGCAGCGGGGGAGAAGAGACCCAGTACTTC
.	TRBV6-1	TRBJ2-7	.	CASSESGRGIYEQYF	TGTGCCAGCAGTGAATCAGGGAGGGGGATCTACGAGCAGTACTTC
many	TRBV20-1	TRBJ2-1	TRBD2	CSAIIAGGYNEQFF	TGCAGTGCGATAATAGCGGGAGGCTACAATGAGCAGTTCTTC
.	TRBV13	TRBJ2-7	.	CASGLGLYEQYF	TGTGCCAGCGGTCTGGGGCTTTACGAGCAGTACTTC
few	TRBV5-6	TRBJ2-7	.	CASSHHSSYEQYF	TGTGCCAGCAGCCATCACTCATCCTACGAGCAGTACTTC
many	TRBV24-1	TRBJ2-7	.	CATSDSYEQYF	TGTGCCACCAGTGATTCTTACGAGCAGTACTTC
.	TRBV18	TRBJ1-5	TRBD1	CASSPLGTDQPQHF	TGTGCCAGCTCACCTCTGGGGACAGATCAGCCCCAGCATTTT
many	TRBV7-8	TRBJ2-3	.	CASSTRTSTDTQYF	TGTGCCAGCAGCACGCGGACCAGCACAGATACGCAGTATTTT
many	TRBV28	TRBJ2-3	.	CASSLFEGGDTQYF	TGTGCCAGCAGTTTATTCGAAGGAGGGGATACGCAGTATTTT
many	TRBV6-2/TRBV6-3	TRBJ1-5	.	CASSYSMDGNQPQHF	TGTGCCAGCAGTTACTCGATGGACGGCAATCAGCCCCAGCATTTT